Presented here are 22 T cell receptor beta chains from one specimen sequenced in a study of siplizumab effects on memory and regulatory T cells. Profiling relied on immunoSEQ multiplex PCR, and the TCRdb table lists in-frame clones only, not all of them. The sample includes some 96,000 clones, around 92% of them seen just once. The sample taken for sequencing was CD4+ T cells sorted from blood. The receptors were gathered from a human donor in good health.

This chain joins TRBV11-2 and TRBJ2-3; D unresolved. The CDR3 consists of 14 residues. Germline V lookup: CDR1 SGHAT, CDR2 FQNNGV. The V end was cut by 4 bases, the J end by 0 bases, with 8 bases between. The CDR3, as DNA: TGTGCCAGCAGCTATCTGAGGAGCACAGATACGCAGTATTTT. Encoded protein: CASSYLRSTDTQYF.

V gene TRBV4-1 combines with J gene TRBJ2-7, with 9 bases aligning to TRBD1. Per the germline V gene, CDR1 is MGHRA and CDR2 is YSYEKL. The CDR3 sequence is 15 residues long. J lost 6 bases, V lost 3 bases, and 9 bases had no gene match. As DNA, the CDR3 is TGCGCCAGCAGCCATTCACAGGGGGCGGATCGCGAGCAGTACTTC. Amino acids: CASSHSQGADREQYF.

V usage is TRBV18 and J usage is TRBJ1-1; no clear D gene. The CDR3 extends over 15 amino acids. With 0 bases removed from V and 0 bases from J, the gap between germline ends came to 8 bases. CDR1 and CDR2 from the germline V gene are KGHSH and LQKENI. Here the CDR3 DNA reads TGTGCCAGCTCACCACCCGGCCGGGTGAACACTGAAGCTTTCTTT. Translation gives CASSPPGRVNTEAFF.

The chain employs TRBV7-2 and TRBJ1-5; D is ambiguous. This CDR3 comprises 14 residues. Germline V gene lookup returns CDR1 SGHTA and CDR2 FQGNSA. V lost 0 bases and J 6 bases, leaving 9 bases between the germline ends. For the CDR3, the DNA is TGTGCCAGCAGCTTAGCAATTACGGGTCAGCCCCAGCATTTT. It codes for CASSLAITGQPQHF. The full variable domain, rest sourced from reference TRBV7-2 and TRBJ1-5, is GAGVSQSPSNKVTEKGKDVELRCDPISGHTALYWYRQSLGQGLEFLIYFQGNSAPDKSGLPSDRFSAERTGGSVSTLTIQRTQQEDSAVYLCASSLAITGQPQHFGDGTRLSIL.

The gene calls are TRBV5-4 and TRBJ2-2; 10 bases match TRBD2. V gave up 4 bases and J gave up 5 bases; unmatched junction bases: 14. The CDR3 totals 18 residues. Germline V gene lookup returns CDR1 SGHNT and CDR2 YYREEE (reference sequence). DNA of the CDR3: TGTGCCAGCAGCCCACGCCGTAGCGGGGGGTCGGGGACCGGGGAGCTGTTTTTT. It yields the protein CASSPRRSGGSGTGELFF.

The chain links TRBV7-2 to TRBJ1-2, with TRBD1 matching over 7 bases. The germline gives CDR1 SGHTA, CDR2 FQGNSA. After removal of 5 bases from V and 8 bases from J, the junction contained 8 bases not matched to a gene. The CDR3 is 13 amino acids. CDR3 coding DNA: TGTGCCAGCAGCGCGGACAGGACGAAGGGCTACACCTTC. Its protein product is CASSADRTKGYTF.

Concerning this clone itself: At the DNA level, this CDR3 is encoded by other sequences in the same sample as well. This chain connects TRBV27 to TRBJ2-1; D gene uncertain. CDR3 length: 17 amino acids. V dropped 3 bases and J dropped 0 bases, with 15 bases sitting between them. Germline V gives CDR1 MNHEY, CDR2 SMNVEV (reference sequence). DNA of the CDR3: TGTGCCAGCAGTTTTGGAGATTGGTACAACTCCTACAATGAGCAGTTCTTC. Its translation is CASSFGDWYNSYNEQFF.

This chain connects TRBV28 to TRBJ2-5; D is tentatively TRBD1 or TRBD2 (5 bases each). The germline V gene has CDR1 MDHEN and CDR2 SYDVKM. V was cut by 6 bases and J by 5 bases, with 19 bases left in between. The CDR3 is made up of 15 amino acids. Here the CDR3 reads CASSDGTPGWETQYF. As DNA, the CDR3 is TGTGCCAGCAGCGATGGGACCCCGGGATGGGAGACCCAGTACTTC. The full variable domain, its missing parts supplied by reference TRBV28 and TRBJ2-5, is DVKVTQSSRYLVKRTGEKVFLECVQDMDHENMFWYRQDPGLGLRLIYFSYDVKMKEKGDIPEGYSVSREKKERFSLILESASTNQTSMYLCASSDGTPGWETQYFGPGTRLLVL.

This clone was counted a single time. The chain is built from TRBV6-6 and TRBJ2-3; D is uncertain. The CDR3 is 12 amino acids. Germline V gene data show CDR1 as MNHNY and CDR2 as SVGAGI (reference sequence). V dropped 5 bases and J dropped 3 bases, with 6 bases sitting between them. CDR3 bases: TGTGCCAGCAGTATAATGACAGATACGCAGTATTTT. Translating it yields CASSIMTDTQYF.

The rearrangement joins TRBV7-9 to TRBJ2-7; tentatively, D is TRBD2 (5 bases). Deletions cut 4 bases from V and 2 bases from J, with 12 bases between. Germline CDR1 and CDR2: SEHNR and FQNEAQ (reference sequence). CDR3 size: 14 residues. CDR3: CASSSMTITYEQYF. The CDR3 nucleotides are TGTGCCAGCAGCTCCATGACTATCACCTACGAGCAGTACTTC.

This clone was seen a single time. The rearrangement joins TRBV30 to TRBJ2-1, with D possibly being TRBD2 (6 bases). CDR3 length equals 13 residues. V dropped 0 bases and J dropped 12 bases, with 15 bases sitting between them. The germline CDR1 and CDR2 sequences are GTSNPN and SVGIG (reference sequence). CDR3 bases: TGTGCCTGGAGTGTGTCTCCGGGGACTGCGCAGTTCTTC. Protein: CAWSVSPGTAQFF. Based on the CDR3 plus reference TRBV30 and TRBJ2-1, the full variable domain is SQTIHQWPATLVQPVGSPLSLECTVEGTSNPNLYWYRQAAGRGLQLLFYSVGIGQISSEVPQNLSASRPQDRQFILSSKKLLLSDSGFYLCAWSVSPGTAQFFGPGTRLTVL.

V is TRBV6-5 and J is TRBJ2-2; a weak D match, TRBD1 (6 bases). The CDR3 runs to 14 residues. From germline, CDR1 is MNHEY and CDR2 SVGAGI. The V gene lost 6 bases and the J gene lost 0 bases, with 8 bases spanning the gap. CDR3: CASRGTSNTGELFF. In DNA, the CDR3 is TGTGCCAGCAGGGGGACATCGAACACCGGGGAGCTGTTTTTT.

The chain is built from TRBV6-4 and TRBJ2-1; 9 bases map to TRBD1. Germline-derived CDR1 and CDR2 are MRHNA and SNTAGT. The CDR3 consists of 15 residues. J gave up 5 bases and V 6 bases, and 8 bases lay outside the gene matches. As DNA, the CDR3 is TGTGCCAGCAGACAGATCGGGACAGGGAACAATGAGCAGTTCTTC. It codes for CASRQIGTGNNEQFF.

The rearrangement joins TRBV28 to TRBJ1-2; D is unresolved. The CDR3 spans 13 residues. With 6 bases removed from V and 7 bases from J, the gap between germline ends came to 15 bases. From germline, CDR1 is MDHEN and CDR2 SYDVKM. CDR3 DNA: TGTGCCAGCAGCCCCATAGGGCCTCGTGGCTACACCTTC. Translated, it gives CASSPIGPRGYTF.

J is TRBJ1-5 and V is TRBV7-2; no clear D. Germline loops: CDR1 SGHTA, CDR2 FQGNSA. The CDR3 has 12 residues. Trimming took 5 bases from V and 4 from J, leaving 6 bases between them. CDR3 amino acids: CASSAVNQPQHF. The CDR3 DNA is TGTGCCAGCAGCGCGGTTAATCAGCCCCAGCATTTT.

This sequence joins TRBV7-2 and TRBJ2-5, with D hard to call. This CDR3 is built from 14 residues. V lost 1 base and J lost 7, with 13 bases in between. Germline loops: CDR1 SGHTA, CDR2 FQGNSA. The CDR3 spells CASSLESQRRTQYF. The CDR3 DNA is TGTGCCAGCAGCTTAGAGTCGCAGCGCAGGACCCAGTACTTC.

This CDR3 is CASSSGNEQFF. The CDR3 region has the DNA TGTGCCAGTAGTTCCGGTAATGAGCAGTTCTTC. The chain employs TRBV19 and TRBJ2-1; D not certain. Trimming pared 5 bases from V and 7 bases from J, leaving 6 bases between. Germline V gene sequence: CDR1 LNHDA, CDR2 SQIVND (reference sequence). This CDR3 spans 11 amino acids.

The CDR3 loop is CSVATGGNQPQHF. In nucleotides, the CDR3 is TGCAGCGTTGCGACAGGGGGCAATCAGCCCCAGCATTTT. The rearrangement uses TRBV29-1 and TRBJ1-5; 8 nucleotides line up with TRBD1. The trim removed 4 bases at V and 2 bases at J, leaving 1 base unmatched. The CDR3 is made up of 13 amino acids. Germline V gives CDR1 SQVTM, CDR2 ANQGSEA.

This rearrangement joins TRBV5-6 to TRBJ1-3, with TRBD1 as a possible D gene (5 bases). The CDR3 runs to 13 residues. Trimming removed 4 bases at V and 7 bases at J, with 12 bases between. Looked up from germline, CDR1 is SGHDT and CDR2 is YYEEEE. The CDR3 DNA is TGTGCCAGCAGCAGGATCGGGGGGAACACCATATATTTT. Its protein is CASSRIGGNTIYF.

The CDR3 DNA is TGTGCCAGCAGTGAATCTTGGGGGCGCCGGGTCACAGATACGCAGTATTTT. Protein: CASSESWGRRVTDTQYF. This chain uses TRBV25-1 with TRBJ2-3, with D perhaps TRBD1 (6 bases). The ends were cut back, 1 base at V and 2 bases at J, with 16 bases in the middle. From germline, CDR1 is MGHDK and CDR2 SYGVNS. This CDR3 comprises 17 residues.

This clone appeared a few times. The chain has TRBV19 and TRBJ2-1, with 8 bases lining up with TRBD2. Looked up from germline, CDR1 is LNHDA and CDR2 is SQIVND (reference sequence). V shed 0 bases and J 2 bases; nucleotides not matched to a gene: 6. The CDR3 loop spans 17 amino acids. DNA of the CDR3: TGTGCCAGTAGTATAGATGCCGGCGGGGGGACCTACAATGAGCAGTTCTTC. Its protein is CASSIDAGGGTYNEQFF.

The rearrangement uses TRBV11-2 and TRBJ1-5; D might be TRBD1 (6 bases). This CDR3 region has 13 residues. Trimming left V 5 bases short and J 5 bases short, with 10 bases between. The germline V gene encodes CDR1 SGHAT and CDR2 FQNNGV. The CDR3 reads CASSQGLDQPQHF. The CDR3 DNA reads as TGTGCCAGCAGCCAGGGGCTGGATCAGCCCCAGCATTTT.